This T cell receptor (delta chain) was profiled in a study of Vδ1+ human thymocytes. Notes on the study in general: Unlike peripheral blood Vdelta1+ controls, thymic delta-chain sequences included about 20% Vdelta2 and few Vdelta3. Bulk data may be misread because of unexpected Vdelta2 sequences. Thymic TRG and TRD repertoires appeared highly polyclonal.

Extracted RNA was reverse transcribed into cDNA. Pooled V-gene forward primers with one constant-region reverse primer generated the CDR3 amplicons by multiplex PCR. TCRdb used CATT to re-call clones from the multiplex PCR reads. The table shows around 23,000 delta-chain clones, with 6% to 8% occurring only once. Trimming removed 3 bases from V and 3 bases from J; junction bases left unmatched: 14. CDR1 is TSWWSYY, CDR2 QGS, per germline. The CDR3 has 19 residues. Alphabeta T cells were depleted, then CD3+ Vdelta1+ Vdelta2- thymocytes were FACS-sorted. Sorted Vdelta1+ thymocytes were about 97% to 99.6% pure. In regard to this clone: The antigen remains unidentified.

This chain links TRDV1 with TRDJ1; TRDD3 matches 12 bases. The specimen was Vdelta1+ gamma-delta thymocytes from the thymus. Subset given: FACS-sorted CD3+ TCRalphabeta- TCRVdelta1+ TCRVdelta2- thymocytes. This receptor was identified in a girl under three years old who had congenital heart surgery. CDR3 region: CALGEAHIQLGDTPDKLIF. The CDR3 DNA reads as TGTGCTCTTGGGGAGGCCCACATTCAACTGGGGGATACACCCGATAAACTCATCTTT.